This T cell receptor (beta chain) is drawn from a study of prognosis after radiotherapy for stage I lung cancer. TCR beta CDR3 amplification from genomic DNA was performed by two-round multiplex PCR. Gene-specific primers for each TRBV and TRBJ gene drove first-round PCR. TCRdb redid the calling of the multiplex PCR reads with MiXCR, one entry per CDR3 protein. The sample contains roughly 30,000 distinct CDR3 sequences, 30% to 35% of which appear only once. This clonotype has ten or more counts. The receptor comes from a donor over 45 with non-small cell lung cancer. The sequencing here drew on PBMCs, taken before or after stereotactic body radiation therapy (not recorded which).

The CDR3: CASSHGAGAGDTQYF. In nucleotides, the CDR3 is TGCGCCAGCAGCCACGGAGCGGGGGCCGGGGATACGCAGTATTTT. This chain links TRBV4-1 with TRBJ2-3; 8 bases map to TRBD2. This CDR3 is 15 amino acids long. V was clipped by 3 bases and J by 6 bases; unmatched bases: 8. Germline V gene lookup returns CDR1 MGHRA and CDR2 YSYEKL.